Given below is one T cell receptor beta chain in context. The antigen is undetermined. This record belongs to a study of cytomegalovirus exposure and HLA in healthy donors. Broader study findings: Donors belonging to an Asian-associated ancestry cluster reportedly showed fewer N-insertions in productive TCRs than the approximately 690-donor mean, according to what a later analysis found.

From germline, CDR1 is SGHDT and CDR2 YYEEEE. V was cut by 2 bases and J by 3 bases, with 12 bases left in between. The CDR3 is 15 amino acids. The PCR ran on 60 Vbeta and 13 Jbeta primers. Sequenced by immunoSEQ multiplex PCR; TCRdb stores in-frame clones only, minus some. This sample contains some 130,000 clones. This clonotype was sampled from a man between 18 and 29 years old in good health and CMV-seronegative. J is TRBJ1-3 and V is TRBV5-6; possibly TRBD1 for D (6 bases). The sample comprised PBMCs. The CDR3 spells CASSFSGAGGNTIYF. The DNA for the CDR3 is TGTGCCAGCAGCTTCTCAGGGGCTGGTGGAAACACCATATATTTT.